These 22 T cell receptor beta chains share one sample of origin, sequenced in a study of CD8 T cells in ankylosing spondylitis. A single record per CDR3 protein comes from TCRdb applying MiXCR to the 5' RACE reads. The top ten clones hold about a third of a sample with more than 25,000 distinct CDR3 sequences, approximately 15% of them seen once. Sequencing was performed on blood. These receptors all stem from a male donor with ankylosing spondylitis or in good health (not recorded which).

This clonotype was seen a few times. The germline gene is not matched at one end of the junction; a read error may be the cause. The rearrangement uses TRBV6-5 and TRBJ1-1, with D possibly matching TRBD1 (5 bases). This CDR3 is 15 amino acids long. Per germline, CDR1 MNHEY and CDR2 SVGAGI. CDR3 sequence (DNA): TGTGCCAGCAGTCACTCGGGGACTCGGAACACTGAAGCTTTCTTT. This encodes CASSHSGTRNTEAFF.

The CDR3 here is CSVIRLGDTQYF. DNA for the CDR3: TGCAGCGTTATCCGCCTGGGGGATACGCAGTATTTT. V gene TRBV29-1 combines with J gene TRBJ2-3; D not certain. This CDR3 comprises 12 residues. Germline V gives CDR1 SQVTM, CDR2 ANQGSEA. The V end lost 5 bases, the J end lost 6 bases, and 12 bases lay between the germline ends.

The gene calls are TRBV20-1 and TRBJ1-4; maybe TRBD1 (5 bases). This CDR3 is built from 11 residues. CDR1 is DFQATT, CDR2 SNEGSKA, per germline (reference sequence). V shed 3 bases and J shed 13 bases, with 12 bases lying between them. The CDR3 loop is CSASHGGGLFF. CDR3 DNA sequence: TGCAGTGCTAGTCATGGGGGGGGACTGTTTTTT.

V usage is TRBV6-2 or TRBV6-3 and J usage is TRBJ1-4; maybe TRBD1 (5 bases). Germline V gene sequence: CDR1 MNHEY, CDR2 SVGEGT. The CDR3 loop spans 15 amino acids. The ends were cut back, 5 bases at V and 1 base at J, with 11 bases in the middle. In DNA form, the CDR3 reads TGTGCCAGCAGTCACCCCGACAGAACTAATGAAAAACTGTTTTTT. Its translation: CASSHPDRTNEKLFF.

The chain employs TRBV29-1 and TRBJ2-2, with unresolved D. The length of the CDR3 is 13 residues. V shed 5 bases and J shed 4 bases, with 11 bases lying between them. Germline loops: CDR1 SQVTM, CDR2 ANQGSEA. The CDR3 protein is CSVLWGGTGELFF. CDR3 DNA sequence: TGCAGCGTTTTGTGGGGTGGCACCGGGGAGCTGTTTTTT.

The V gene is TRBV6-5, the J gene TRBJ2-2, with D perhaps matching TRBD1 (5 bases). V was cut by 6 bases and J by 8 bases, with 16 bases left in between. This CDR3 is built from 14 residues. The V gene's germline CDR1 is MNHEY and CDR2 SVGAGI. The DNA for the CDR3 is TGTGCCAGCAGAACACAAGTTGGGGCTGGGGAGCTGTTTTTT. As protein: CASRTQVGAGELFF.

The chain links TRBV7-9 to TRBJ2-2, with 9 bases aligning to TRBD2. Germline assignment: CDR1 SEHNR and CDR2 FQNEAQ (reference sequence). The junction had 7 bases not matched to a gene; V was cut back by 5 bases and J by 6 bases. CDR3 size: 15 residues. The CDR3 loop reads CASSQRLAVAGELFF. For the CDR3, the DNA is TGTGCCAGCAGCCAAAGACTAGCGGTGGCCGGGGAGCTGTTTTTT.

In the case of this clonotype: The conserved phenylalanine or tryptophan is not found at the CDR3 terminus, so this likely reflects a read error. It is unclear where the CDR3 begins or ends on the DNA, so no DNA is shown, and the CDR3 is as TCRdb lists it. The chain combines TRBV3-1 with TRBJ2-7; no DNA check was done on the table's D call, TRBD1. Counting both end residues, the CDR3 totals 15 amino acids. Per germline, CDR1 LGHDT and CDR2 YNNKEL (reference sequence). The CDR3 reads CASSQTFTGTAPSNI.

This chain uses TRBV15 with TRBJ1-4; D call uncertain. Between the trimmed V and J ends, which lost 7 bases and 8 bases, there was a span of 8 bases. The CDR3 contains 11 residues. CDR1 LNHNV and CDR2 YYDKDF come from the germline V gene (reference sequence). The DNA of the CDR3 is TGTGCCACCACCGAGGGAGAAAAACTGTTTTTT. This encodes CATTEGEKLFF.

The chain carries TRBV7-2 and TRBJ2-3, with 10 bases matching TRBD1. V lost 7 bases, J lost 3 bases, and 7 bases stayed unmatched. Germline V gene sequence: CDR1 SGHTA, CDR2 FQGNSA. The CDR3 totals 15 residues. The CDR3 region is CASITGTGVTDTQYF. CDR3 nucleotides: TGTGCCAGCATTACCGGGACAGGGGTAACAGATACGCAGTATTTT.

The chain has TRBV20-1 and TRBJ1-1, with TRBD1 as a possible D gene (5 bases). The germline CDR1 and CDR2 sequences are DFQATT and SNEGSKA (reference sequence). The CDR3 extends over 11 amino acids. The CDR3 DNA follows: TGCAGGGTCGCAAAGGGACCTGAAGCTTTCTTT. Translated, it gives CRVAKGPEAFF.

The genes are TRBV29-1 and TRBJ2-1; TRBD2 matches at 8 bases. The CDR3 has 15 amino acids. Germline V gene data show CDR1 as SQVTM and CDR2 as ANQGSEA. V lost 6 bases to trimming and J lost 2 bases; unmatched junction nucleotides: 9. The CDR3 is CSVAGTSGTYNEQFF. The CDR3 DNA sequence: TGCAGCGTGGCCGGTACTAGCGGTACCTACAATGAGCAGTTCTTC.

This clonotype was counted only a few times. V usage is TRBV7-3 and J usage is TRBJ2-1; unclear D gene. The CDR3 extends over 14 amino acids. V lost 1 base, J lost 10 bases, and 14 bases lay in between. CDR1 is SGHTA and CDR2 is FQGTGA in the germline V gene. CDR3 DNA sequence: TGTGCCAGCAGCTTAAGCCCCTCTTCCGCGGAGCAGTTCTTC. The encoded protein is CASSLSPSSAEQFF.

This clonotype was picked up a small number of times. The rearrangement links TRBV25-1 to TRBJ2-2; D tentatively fits TRBD1 or TRBD2 (5 bases each). The germline V gene encodes CDR1 MGHDK and CDR2 SYGVNS. V was pared by 6 bases and J by 4 bases, with 18 bases between. The CDR3 runs to 16 residues. CDR3: CASSARGVKSTGELFF. The CDR3 DNA reads TGTGCCAGCAGCGCTCGAGGGGTAAAGAGCACCGGGGAGCTGTTTTTT.

This clonotype showed up just a few times. CDR3 sequence (DNA): TGCGCCAGCAGCCAAATACACGGCTACAATGAGCAGTTCTTC. Translated: CASSQIHGYNEQFF. The J gene is TRBJ2-1, the V gene TRBV4-3; D gene unclear. The CDR3 spans 14 residues. Germline CDR1 reads LGHNA; CDR2 reads YSLEER. Trimming took off 2 bases at V and 3 bases at J, with 8 bases between the two ends.

The chain carries TRBV11-2 and TRBJ2-2, with 10 bases lining up with TRBD1. Germline V gene sequence: CDR1 SGHAT, CDR2 FQNNGV. V trimming: 5 bases; J trimming: 2 bases; junction bases outside the gene matches: 5. CDR3 length equals 16 residues. CDR3: CASSLGQGVNTGELFF. DNA for the CDR3: TGTGCCAGCAGCCTCGGACAGGGGGTAAACACCGGGGAGCTGTTTTTT.

The chain recombines TRBV12-3 or TRBV12-4 with TRBJ1-4; D is undetermined. Trimming cost V 6 bases and J 0 bases, with 11 bases left between them. The CDR3 has 15 amino acids. The chain's CDR3 is CASSRTDSTNEKLFF. In DNA form, the CDR3 reads TGTGCCAGCAGCCGGACCGACTCAACTAATGAAAAACTGTTTTTT.

The chain employs TRBV6-1 and TRBJ1-5; D is unclear. The germline V and J ends were trimmed by 3 bases and 0 bases, with 6 bases remaining between them. The CDR3 has 14 residues. Germline V gene lookup returns CDR1 MNHNS and CDR2 SASEGT. CDR3 DNA sequence: TGTGCCAGCAGTGAGATGTTTAGCAATCAGCCCCAGCATTTT. Amino acid sequence: CASSEMFSNQPQHF.

The chain employs TRBV11-2 and TRBJ2-3; no clear D. Trimming took off 9 bases at V and 3 bases at J, with 10 bases between the two ends. The germline CDR1 and CDR2 sequences are SGHAT and FQNNGV. The CDR3 runs 12 residues. CDR3 nucleotides: TGTGCCAGTCGTAGTGGAACAGATACGCAGTATTTT. Translating gives CASRSGTDTQYF.

The chain has TRBV6-6 and TRBJ2-1; D gene uncertain. Germline V lookup: CDR1 MNHNY, CDR2 SVGAGI (reference sequence). The CDR3 covers 12 residues. Trimming cost V 7 bases and J 5 bases, with 9 bases left between them. The CDR3 spells CASKRSDNEQFF. The CDR3 nucleotides are TGTGCCAGCAAACGATCTGACAATGAGCAGTTCTTC.

This clonotype has only a few counts. J is TRBJ2-7 and V is TRBV11-2; no clear D. V lost 2 bases and J lost 3, with 14 bases in between. The CDR3 extends over 15 amino acids. Germline V gene data show CDR1 as SGHAT and CDR2 as FQNNGV. CDR3 region: CASSLFRTLSYEQYF. CDR3 DNA sequence: TGTGCCAGCAGCTTATTTCGGACCCTGAGCTACGAGCAGTACTTC.

V is TRBV24-1 and J is TRBJ2-1; TRBD2 is a possible D gene (6 bases). The V end was cut by 7 bases, the J end by 5 bases, with 14 bases between. This CDR3 spans 14 amino acids. Germline V gene lookup returns CDR1 KGHDR and CDR2 SFDVKD. This CDR3 is CATSRGILNNEQFF. The CDR3 coding sequence is TGTGCCACCAGCCGCGGGATACTGAACAATGAGCAGTTCTTC.